These 15 T cell receptor beta chains came from one sample sequenced in a study of CD8 T cells in Susac syndrome. RNA amounts of roughly 0.5 to 1 ug underwent reverse transcription with random hexamers. TCRdb independently ran MiXCR on the immunoSEQ multiplex PCR reads; one entry per CDR3 protein. The table lists about 200,000 distinct CDR3 sequences, approximately 96% of them singletons. Sequencing used CD4+ T cells from PBMCs. These receptors were collected from a human donor with multiple sclerosis.

The chain couples TRBV29-1 to TRBJ2-7, with 11 bases that match TRBD2. Looked up from germline, CDR1 is SQVTM and CDR2 is ANQGSEA. This CDR3 is 14 amino acids long. J gave up 3 bases and V 5 bases, and 6 bases lay outside the gene matches. CDR3 DNA: TGCAGCGTTCGAGCCGGACTAGCGGGCTACGAGCAGTACTTC. Translation: CSVRAGLAGYEQYF.

The chain joins TRBV27 to TRBJ2-1; the match to TRBD2 covers 7 bases. CDR1 MNHEY and CDR2 SMNVEV come from the germline V gene (reference sequence). The length of the CDR3 is 14 residues. Trimming at V came to 4 bases and at J to 4 bases, leaving 4 bases not matched to a gene. The CDR3 coding sequence is TGTGCCAGCAGTTCCGGGACTACATACAATGAGCAGTTCTTC. It translates to CASSSGTTYNEQFF.

The table lists this clonotype with a count of one. The CDR3 is CASSSPPSGGWNEQFF. The CDR3 DNA reads TGCGCCAGCAGTTCCCCCCCCAGCGGGGGGTGGAATGAGCAGTTCTTC. V usage is TRBV23-1 and J usage is TRBJ2-1; 9 bases fit TRBD2. TRBV23-1 belongs to the ORF category, with a function that is uncertain. Unmatched junction bases numbered 12, after V lost 5 bases and J lost 7 bases. The length of the CDR3 is 16 residues.

The chain employs TRBV19 and TRBJ2-1; 9 nucleotides agree with TRBD2. After removal of 0 bases from V and 6 bases from J, the junction contained 6 bases not matched to a gene. Germline-derived CDR1 and CDR2 are LNHDA and SQIVND (reference sequence). The CDR3 extends over 16 amino acids. In DNA, the CDR3 is TGTGCCAGTAGTATAGACGGGACTAGCCTTGGCAATGAGCAGTTCTTC. It codes for CASSIDGTSLGNEQFF. The full variable domain, completed using reference TRBV19 and TRBJ2-1, is DGGITQSPKYLFRKEGQNVTLSCEQNLNHDAMYWYRQDPGQGLRLIYYSQIVNDFQKGDIAEGYSVSREKKESFPLTVTSAQKNPTAFYLCASSIDGTSLGNEQFFGPGTRLTVL.

This clonotype was detected only once. This chain links TRBV29-1 with TRBJ2-1; D gene ambiguous. Trimming took off 2 bases at V and 8 bases at J, with 4 bases between the two ends. This CDR3 region has 10 residues. Germline V gene data show CDR1 as SQVTM and CDR2 as ANQGSEA. The DNA of the CDR3 is TGCAGCGTTGAAACGCATGAGCAGTTCTTC. Protein: CSVETHEQFF.

The V gene is TRBV30, the J gene TRBJ2-3; 12 positions agree with TRBD2. The CDR3 runs to 13 residues. Germline V gene data show CDR1 as GTSNPN and CDR2 as SVGIG (reference sequence). The junction had 3 bases not matched to a gene; V was cut back by 4 bases and J by 7 bases. For the CDR3, the DNA is TGTGCCTGGATGACTAGCGGGGGTTATACGCAGTATTTT. This sequence encodes CAWMTSGGYTQYF.

This clonotype was seen a single time. The V call is TRBV29-1, the J call TRBJ1-2, with 9 bases fitting TRBD1. This CDR3 is 15 amino acids long. The V and J ends lost 1 base and 5 bases, in that order; junction bases with no gene match: 8. Germline V gives CDR1 SQVTM, CDR2 ANQGSEA. In nucleotides, the CDR3 is TGCAGCGTTGAAGCTTTTGGGACAGGGAGATATGGCTACACCTTC. Amino acid sequence: CSVEAFGTGRYGYTF.

This chain connects TRBV30 to TRBJ1-2; 7 nucleotides align to TRBD1. The CDR3 spans 13 residues. V was clipped by 5 bases and J by 7 bases; unmatched bases: 10. Per the germline V gene, CDR1 is GTSNPN and CDR2 is SVGIG (reference sequence). The CDR3 DNA reads as TGTGCCTGGGGACGACAGGGTCCCAGTGGCTACACCTTC. Protein product: CAWGRQGPSGYTF. Together with reference TRBV30 and TRBJ1-2, the CDR3 gives the full variable domain: SQTIHQWPATLVQPVGSPLSLECTVEGTSNPNLYWYRQAAGRGLQLLFYSVGIGQISSEVPQNLSASRPQDRQFILSSKKLLLSDSGFYLCAWGRQGPSGYTFGSGTRLTVV.

V gene TRBV5-6 combines with J gene TRBJ1-3; 8 bases are a match to TRBD1. From germline, CDR1 is SGHDT and CDR2 YYEEEE. After removal of 5 bases from V and 6 bases from J, the junction contained 4 bases not matched to a gene. The length of the CDR3 is 13 residues. CDR3 in DNA: TGTGCCAGCAGTCGGGACAGGACAAACACCATATATTTT. Translation gives CASSRDRTNTIYF.

The V gene is TRBV5-4, the J gene TRBJ1-1; D gene ambiguous. This CDR3 has 13 amino acids. The V and J ends lost 5 bases and 1 base respectively, with 9 bases between them. Germline assignment: CDR1 SGHNT and CDR2 YYREEE (reference sequence). The CDR3 region has the DNA TGTGCCAGCAGACCTCAGGAGAACACTGAAGCTTTCTTT. Its protein product is CASRPQENTEAFF.

V usage is TRBV30 and J usage is TRBJ2-5, with a tentative D call TRBD1 (6 bases). V lost 8 bases and J lost 5, with 18 bases in between. The CDR3 is 13 amino acids. Germline CDR1 and CDR2: GTSNPN and SVGIG (reference sequence). The CDR3: CALQQGSLETQYF. The CDR3, as DNA: TGTGCCCTACAACAGGGTTCTCTCGAGACCCAGTACTTC.

This clonotype occurred a few times. The rearrangement links TRBV9 to TRBJ2-1; D perhaps matches TRBD2 (5 bases). Looked up from germline, CDR1 is SGDLS and CDR2 is YYNGEE. The length of the CDR3 is 13 residues. Trimming shortened V by 4 bases and J by 5 bases, and 10 bases separated the two germline ends. The CDR3, as DNA: TGTGCCAGCAGCCAAACCGGGGACAATGAGCAGTTCTTC. The encoded protein is CASSQTGDNEQFF.

This sequence joins TRBV15 and TRBJ2-7, with TRBD1 matching over 10 bases. The germline V gene encodes CDR1 LNHNV and CDR2 YYDKDF (reference sequence). The V and J ends lost 5 bases and 7 bases, in that order; junction bases with no gene match: 8. The CDR3 runs to 14 residues. CDR3 nucleotide sequence: TGTGCCACCAGCCCGGGACAGGGGCGCGGGGAGCAGTACTTC. It translates to CATSPGQGRGEQYF. Complete variable domain (other parts from reference TRBV15 and TRBJ2-7): DAMVIQNPRYQVTQFGKPVTLSCSQTLNHNVMYWYQQKSSQAPKLLFHYYDKDFNNEADTPDNFQSRRPNTSFCFLDIRSPGLGDTAMYLCATSPGQGRGEQYFGPGTRLTVT.

This rearrangement joins TRBV14 to TRBJ2-2; D gene unclear. Trimming stripped 3 bases from V and 7 bases from J, with 6 bases between. Germline V lookup: CDR1 SGHDN, CDR2 FVKESK. This CDR3 comprises 12 residues. CDR3 DNA: TGTGCCAGCAGCCATGTTGGCGGGGAGCTGTTTTTT. Protein product: CASSHVGGELFF.

The chain links TRBV29-1 to TRBJ1-2, with D unresolved. The CDR3 sequence is 13 residues long. Trimming shortened V by 3 bases and J by 6 bases, and 14 bases separated the two germline ends. The germline V gene has CDR1 SQVTM and CDR2 ANQGSEA. The CDR3 protein is CSVEGQNPHGYTF. Written as DNA, the CDR3 is TGCAGCGTTGAGGGCCAGAACCCTCATGGCTACACCTTC. The complete variable domain, with remaining parts taken from reference TRBV29-1 and TRBJ1-2, reads SAVISQKPSRDICQRGTSLTIQCQVDSQVTMMFWYRQQPGQSLTLIATANQGSEATYESGFVIDKFPISRPNLTFSTLTVSNMSPEDSSIYLCSVEGQNPHGYTFGSGTRLTVV.